The clone carrying this T cell receptor (beta chain) was seen at least ten times. Ligated cDNA underwent four rounds of PCR with nested alpha and beta constant region primers and SP2. TCRdb processed the UMI-ligation and nested PCR reads anew with MiXCR; each CDR3 protein has one entry. This sample has tens of thousands of distinct CDR3 sequences, with about 6.2% found just once. These data are taken from a study of naive and memory T cell subsets. Documented treatment: skin biopsy from PPD injection site in Mantoux-positive individual. TCR cDNA received a 3' ligated oligonucleotide that carried a UMI. Germline CDR1 and CDR2: MNHNS and SASEGT. The CDR3 is 15 amino acids. The V gene lost 5 bases and the J gene lost 7 bases, with 18 bases spanning the gap.

The sample consisted of skin, taken from a tuberculin skin test site. The clonotype originates from an adult in good health. J is TRBJ2-1 and V is TRBV6-1, with TRBD2 as a possible D gene (6 bases). The CDR3 loop is CASSTDFLGRNEQFF. The CDR3, as DNA: TGTGCCAGCAGTACAGACTTTCTAGGGAGGAATGAGCAGTTCTTC.